This entry is about one T cell receptor (beta chain). Its antigen is currently unknown. The data derive from a study of cytomegalovirus exposure and HLA in healthy donors. General study findings and limits: Later work associated 16,951 TCR beta sequences with HLA alleles at 0.05 false discovery rate. As was reported, the HLA-A and HLA-B alleles of most subjects were accurately predicted from TCR beta sequences. CMV serostatus was the only immune exposure information that was available.

J lost 0 bases, V lost 11 bases, and 8 bases had no gene match. In germline, CDR1 is SGHVS, CDR2 FQNEAQ. The CDR3 length is 16 residues. In the PCR, 60 Vbeta and 13 Jbeta primers were used. Under the authors' procedure: Unique TCR beta chains totaled roughly 79 million in a later count, with roughly 10 million of them shared. Measured with immunoSEQ multiplex PCR; TCRdb has only the in-frame clones, and not every one. D and trimming were read from the DNA, whereas the V and J calls and clone size are those reported in that table. The sample has 100,000 to 150,000 clones, roughly 72% seen once. The sequenced material came from PBMCs. This chain joins TRBV7-8 and TRBJ2-5; 14 bases fit TRBD2. The sequence was collected from a male donor in good health and CMV-seronegative. For the CDR3, the DNA is TGTGCCGTCGGACTAGCGGGAGGCCAGTACCAAGAGACCCAGTACTTC. This sequence encodes CAVGLAGGQYQETQYF.